A single sample gave rise to the 27 T cell receptor beta chains below, sequenced in a study of T cell responses to AZD1222 COVID-19 vaccine listed by TCRdb under 2021. Interpreted using the paper, the time point label stands for: baseline before first vaccination. The receptor library was made with the immunoSEQ multiplex PCR assay. In TCRdb, the immuneACCESS table is reduced to in-frame sequences with V and J assigned. These tables do not hold every clone; where another copy was compared, an unresolved V gene accounts for under half, and the others remain unexplained. The sample records 150,000 to 200,000 clones, roughly 89% of which are singletons. The leading ten clones occupy approximately 1.6% of the sample. Sequencing used peripheral blood, obtained on day 0 of AZD1222 vaccination. These receptor sequences come from an adult in good health.

This sequence joins TRBV7-9 and TRBJ1-4, with 7 bases that match TRBD1. The V gene end was trimmed by 5 bases and the J gene end by 8 bases; junction bases not matched to a gene: 11. This CDR3 has 15 amino acids. The V gene's germline CDR1 is SEHNR and CDR2 FQNEAQ (reference sequence). The CDR3 DNA reads as TGTGCCAGCAGCCCGACCCAAGGACAGGAAGAAAAACTGTTTTTT. Its translation is CASSPTQGQEEKLFF.

The CDR3 loop reads CSASSRGRGNTIYF. DNA for the CDR3: TGCAGTGCTAGTTCGAGGGGGCGGGGAAACACCATATATTTT. The rearrangement joins TRBV20-1 to TRBJ1-3; TRBD1 matches 7 bases. The CDR3 is 14 amino acids. The germline gives CDR1 DFQATT, CDR2 SNEGSKA (reference sequence). V lost 3 bases and J lost 4; bases outside the gene matches: 6.

This clone has more than one count but fewer than ten. J is TRBJ2-7 and V is TRBV4-1, with D possibly TRBD2 on 5 matching bases. The length of the CDR3 is 15 residues. In germline, CDR1 is MGHRA, CDR2 YSYEKL. Trimming took off 0 bases at V and 8 bases at J, with 17 bases between the two ends. CDR3: CASSQDEGPTGKQYV. CDR3 DNA sequence: TGCGCCAGCAGCCAAGACGAGGGCCCGACTGGGAAGCAGTACGTC.

The V gene is TRBV7-2, the J gene TRBJ1-3; TRBD1 matches at 7 bases. Looked up from germline, CDR1 is SGHTA and CDR2 is FQGNSA. This CDR3 has 16 amino acids. The trim removed 0 bases at V and 1 base at J, leaving 3 bases unmatched. The CDR3 loop reads CASSLATGRSGNTIYF. Here the CDR3 DNA reads TGTGCCAGCAGCTTAGCGACAGGGAGGTCTGGAAACACCATATATTTT. Full variable domain (remainder filled in from reference TRBV7-2 and TRBJ1-3): GAGVSQSPSNKVTEKGKDVELRCDPISGHTALYWYRQSLGQGLEFLIYFQGNSAPDKSGLPSDRFSAERTGGSVSTLTIQRTQQEDSAVYLCASSLATGRSGNTIYFGEGSWLTVV.

The V call is TRBV6-5, the J call TRBJ2-5; TRBD1 agrees at 7 bases. With 4 bases clipped from V and 1 base from J, the junction kept 6 bases outside the gene matches. This CDR3 comprises 15 residues. Germline-derived CDR1 and CDR2 are MNHEY and SVGAGI. CDR3 nucleotide sequence: TGTGCCAGCAGTTTCCTCGACAGGGTCCAAGAGACCCAGTACTTC. Protein sequence: CASSFLDRVQETQYF.

CDR3 bases: TGCGCCAGCAGCTCGGGACAGGGGGGCTATGGCTACACCTTC. It translates to CASSSGQGGYGYTF. The chain couples TRBV5-1 to TRBJ1-2, with 11 bases matching TRBD1. The CDR3 spans 14 residues. Germline CDR1 SGHRS, CDR2 YFSETQ. Trimming at V came to 3 bases and at J to 4 bases, leaving 2 bases not matched to a gene.

The V and J genes are TRBV11-2 and TRBJ2-1; D is uncertain. V was pared by 1 base and J by 8 bases, with 9 bases between. Germline V gene lookup returns CDR1 SGHAT and CDR2 FQNNGV. The CDR3 is made up of 13 amino acids. The CDR3 bases are TGTGCCAGCAGCTTAGTTCGCGCATATGAGCAGTTCTTC. It specifies CASSLVRAYEQFF.

As concerns this clone: A read error may produce the germline difference seen at one junction end. The chain couples TRBV7-7 to TRBJ2-2, with unresolved D. The CDR3 loop spans 15 amino acids. Germline V gives CDR1 SSHAT, CDR2 FNYEAQ (reference sequence). The CDR3 sequence is CASSLVRVGTGELFF. The CDR3 nucleotides read TGTGCTAGCAGCTTAGTTAGGGTTGGCACCGGGGAGCTGTTTTTT.

V usage is TRBV6-5 and J usage is TRBJ1-4; 7 positions agree with TRBD1. This CDR3 is built from 15 residues. Germline V gene lookup returns CDR1 MNHEY and CDR2 SVGAGI. Losses at the gene ends were 4 bases for V and 0 bases for J; bases not matched to a gene: 2. The CDR3 nucleotides are TGTGCCAGCAGTTCCGGACAGGCAACTAATGAAAAACTGTTTTTT. Its protein product is CASSSGQATNEKLFF.

The chain recombines TRBV6-2 or TRBV6-3 with TRBJ2-1; 9 positions match TRBD2. With 2 bases clipped from V and 5 bases from J, the junction kept 7 bases outside the gene matches. The CDR3 sequence is 16 residues long. Germline V CDR1 and CDR2: MNHEY, SVGEGT. The CDR3 DNA is TGTGCCAGCAGTTACGGTGGCGGGAGGGCCCACAATGAGCAGTTCTTC. The encoded protein is CASSYGGGRAHNEQFF.

The CDR3 reads CASSVAMGQGRETQYF. CDR3 bases: TGTGCCAGCAGCGTAGCTATGGGACAGGGGAGAGAGACCCAGTACTTC. The chain carries TRBV9 and TRBJ2-5; 10 bases line up with TRBD1. The CDR3 sequence is 16 residues long. After removal of 0 bases from V and 4 bases from J, the junction contained 6 bases not matched to a gene. Germline CDR1 SGDLS, CDR2 YYNGEE. The full variable domain, rest sourced from reference TRBV9 and TRBJ2-5, is DSGVTQTPKHLITATGQRVTLRCSPRSGDLSVYWYQQSLDQGLQFLIQYYNGEERAKGNILERFSAQQFPDLHSELNLSSLELGDSALYFCASSVAMGQGRETQYFGPGTRLLVL.

V gene TRBV5-1 combines with J gene TRBJ1-1, with a weak D call TRBD1 (5 bases). CDR1 is SGHRS, CDR2 YFSETQ, per germline. The CDR3 runs 16 residues. Trimming pared 4 bases from V and 7 bases from J, leaving 23 bases between. The chain's CDR3 is CASSQTVTSGTVEAFF. The CDR3 coding sequence is TGCGCCAGCAGCCAAACCGTCACGTCAGGGACGGTTGAAGCTTTCTTT.

The rearrangement uses TRBV5-1 and TRBJ2-1, with D possibly matching TRBD2 (6 bases). This CDR3 is 14 amino acids long. Looked up from germline, CDR1 is SGHRS and CDR2 is YFSETQ. V shed 0 bases and J shed 15 bases, with 19 bases lying between them. In DNA form, the CDR3 reads TGCGCCAGCAGCTTGGAACGGGAGTCGAACCGGTGGTTCTTC. Its protein product is CASSLERESNRWFF.

V gene TRBV16 combines with J gene TRBJ1-2, with D perhaps matching TRBD1 (5 bases). CDR3 length equals 14 residues. V was shortened by 0 bases and J by 2 bases, with 7 bases between the two germline ends. CDR1 KGHSY and CDR2 FQNENV come from the germline V gene. DNA of the CDR3: TGTGCCAGCAGCCAATCTACAGGCAACTATGGCTACACCTTC. Translation: CASSQSTGNYGYTF.

CDR3 sequence reads: CASSSQRDTQYF. The CDR3 nucleotides are TGTGCCAGCAGTTCACAGAGAGATACGCAGTATTTT. J is TRBJ2-3 and V is TRBV28; D remains ambiguous. The V gene's germline CDR1 is MDHEN and CDR2 SYDVKM. The CDR3 runs 12 residues. Trimming stripped 4 bases from V and 5 bases from J, with 7 bases between.

This rearrangement joins TRBV19 to TRBJ1-2, with 7 bases fitting TRBD1. This CDR3 spans 15 amino acids. Germline values: CDR1 LNHDA, CDR2 SQIVND (reference sequence). The junction had 15 bases not matched to a gene; V was cut back by 7 bases and J by 7 bases. CDR3 DNA sequence: TGTGCCAGTAACAATGGCGGGACAGTTAATAGTGGCTACACCTTC. Its translation is CASNNGGTVNSGYTF. Supplemented by reference TRBV19 and TRBJ1-2, the full variable domain reads DGGITQSPKYLFRKEGQNVTLSCEQNLNHDAMYWYRQDPGQGLRLIYYSQIVNDFQKGDIAEGYSVSREKKESFPLTVTSAQKNPTAFYLCASNNGGTVNSGYTFGSGTRLTVV.

The J gene is TRBJ1-1, the V gene TRBV5-1; 9 bases match TRBD1. Germline V gene sequence: CDR1 SGHRS, CDR2 YFSETQ. CDR3 length equals 16 residues. J lost 5 bases, V lost 3 bases, and 11 bases had no gene match. The CDR3 region is CASSYLTGGSNTEAFF. The CDR3 DNA follows: TGCGCCAGCAGCTATCTAACAGGGGGCTCAAATACTGAAGCTTTCTTT.

This clone was detected once. The rearrangement joins TRBV24-1 to TRBJ2-3; D gene unclear. Trimming removed 1 base at V and 3 bases at J, with 7 bases between. Per the germline V gene, CDR1 is KGHDR and CDR2 is SFDVKD. This CDR3 region has 14 residues. The CDR3 DNA is TGTGCCACCAGTGATTTTGGCCGAACAGATACGCAGTATTTT. It specifies CATSDFGRTDTQYF.

This clone was seen only once. V gene TRBV12-3 or TRBV12-4 combines with J gene TRBJ1-6, with D possibly being TRBD1 (6 bases). V was cut by 11 bases and J by 13 bases, with 15 bases left in between. The CDR3 contains 11 residues. This CDR3 reads CAGLRGYPLHF. The CDR3 DNA follows: TGTGCCGGACTAAGGGGGTATCCCCTCCACTTT.

The chain couples TRBV11-3 to TRBJ2-3; 10 bases line up with TRBD2. The V and J ends lost 5 bases and 1 base, in that order; junction bases with no gene match: 3. The CDR3 covers 15 residues. Germline V CDR1 and CDR2: SGHNT, YENEEA. CDR3 in DNA: TGTGCCAGCAGCGTCACTAGCGGGGGCACAGATACGCAGTATTTT. Protein sequence: CASSVTSGGTDTQYF.

This chain links TRBV28 with TRBJ1-2; D is unresolved. The CDR3 is 15 amino acids. CDR1 is MDHEN, CDR2 SYDVKM, per germline. V lost 7 bases and J 6 bases, leaving 21 bases between the germline ends. The chain's CDR3 is CASKNNFEGRNGYTF. For the CDR3, the DNA is TGTGCCAGCAAAAACAATTTTGAAGGGAGGAATGGCTACACCTTC.

This chain uses TRBV7-2 with TRBJ2-3; D perhaps matches TRBD1 (6 bases). CDR1 and CDR2 from the germline V gene are SGHTA and FQGNSA. CDR3 length: 16 residues. The V end lost 2 bases, the J end lost 6 bases, and 18 bases lay between the germline ends. CDR3 in DNA: TGTGCCAGCAGCTTAAGGGTTGGGACACTCTCGGATACGCAGTATTTT. Amino acids: CASSLRVGTLSDTQYF.

The chain couples TRBV5-5 to TRBJ2-1; no reliable D call. Germline lookup yields CDR1 SGHKS and CDR2 YYEKEE (reference sequence). The ends were cut back, 0 bases at V and 0 bases at J, with 13 bases in the middle. CDR3 length equals 17 residues. The CDR3 protein is CASSLAPLGISYNEQFF. CDR3 sequence (DNA): TGTGCCAGCAGCTTGGCTCCTCTCGGCATCTCCTACAATGAGCAGTTCTTC.

V usage is TRBV18 and J usage is TRBJ2-1; TRBD2 matches at 7 bases. Trimming cost V 2 bases and J 7 bases; bases outside gene matches: 5. CDR3 length: 14 residues. Germline-derived CDR1 and CDR2 are KGHSH and LQKENI. DNA of the CDR3: TGTGCCAGCTCACCAGCGGCTAGCGGAAATGAGCAGTTCTTC. It specifies CASSPAASGNEQFF. Based on the CDR3 plus reference TRBV18 and TRBJ2-1, the full variable domain is NAGVMQNPRHLVRRRGQEARLRCSPMKGHSHVYWYRQLPEEGLKFMVYLQKENIIDESGMPKERFSAEFPKEGPSILRIQQVVRGDSAAYFCASSPAASGNEQFFGPGTRLTVL.

The rearrangement links TRBV11-2 to TRBJ2-2, with D possibly matching TRBD1 (5 bases). This CDR3 is built from 15 residues. The germline CDR1 and CDR2 sequences are SGHAT and FQNNGV. V dropped 1 base and J dropped 1 base, with 7 bases sitting between them. Here the CDR3 reads CASSLVRGNTGELFF. CDR3 nucleotide sequence: TGTGCCAGCAGCTTAGTAAGGGGGAACACCGGGGAGCTGTTTTTT. Full variable domain (rest looked up from reference TRBV11-2 and TRBJ2-2): EAGVAQSPRYKIIEKRQSVAFWCNPISGHATLYWYQQILGQGPKLLIQFQNNGVVDDSQLPKDRFSAERLKGVDSTLKIQPAKLEDSAVYLCASSLVRGNTGELFFGEGSRLTVL.

The chain combines TRBV19 with TRBJ2-6; the D gene is possibly TRBD2 (6 bases). This CDR3 comprises 16 residues. V lost 5 bases and J 0 bases, leaving 11 bases between the germline ends. Germline V CDR1 and CDR2: LNHDA, SQIVND (reference sequence). The CDR3 spells CASSPGVRSGANVLTF. Written as DNA, the CDR3 is TGTGCCAGTAGTCCGGGGGTTCGCTCTGGGGCCAACGTCCTGACTTTC.

The chain uses TRBV27 and TRBJ1-3; TRBD1 is a possible D gene (6 bases). This CDR3 comprises 15 residues. Deletions cut 5 bases from V and 0 bases from J, with 11 bases between. The germline gives CDR1 MNHEY, CDR2 SMNVEV (reference sequence). CDR3 bases: TGTGCCAGCAGTCCGACAGGTAGCTCTGGAAACACCATATATTTT. It encodes CASSPTGSSGNTIYF.